Reported below is one T cell receptor (beta chain). Its antigen is unknown. The data originate from a study of T cells after posttransplantation cyclophosphamide. V lost 5 bases and J lost 5, with 15 bases in between. Looked up from germline, CDR1 is SNHLY and CDR2 is FYNNEI. The CDR3 loop spans 14 amino acids. Study findings and constraints: Blood and skin or GI T cell repertoires showed limited TRB overlap. Later post-transplant blood repertoires were often dominated by donor CD8+ memory clones. Recipient CMV seropositivity and CMV reactivation strongly tracked TRB clonality.

TCRdb's table, derived via immunoSEQ multiplex PCR, lists solely in-frame clones and lacks some. This sample yields about 21,000 clones, of which just over 85% are seen a single time; about 2% belongs to the top ten. Sampled 1 year posttransplant, controls received myeloablative marrow transplants, methotrexate and a calcineurin inhibitor. The V and J genes are TRBV2 and TRBJ2-5, with D unclear. The receptor was derived from a female patient in her 30s who received an allogeneic stem cell transplant from an unrelated donor, was CMV-positive, and had acute and chronic GVHD. Some T cells may be provided by the graft donor. Material: PBMCs, obtained about 400 days after allogeneic stem cell transplant with calcineurin inhibitor and methotrexate. The CDR3 DNA sequence: TGTGCCAGCAGTTATATGGCTTCCCTGGAGACCCAGTACTTC. Encoded protein: CASSYMASLETQYF.